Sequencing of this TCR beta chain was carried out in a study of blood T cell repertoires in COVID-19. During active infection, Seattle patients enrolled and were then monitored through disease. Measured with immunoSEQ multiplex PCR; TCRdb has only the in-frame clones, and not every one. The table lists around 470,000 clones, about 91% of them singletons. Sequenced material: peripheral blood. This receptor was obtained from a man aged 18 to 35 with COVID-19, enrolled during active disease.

As DNA, the CDR3 is TGTGCCAGCAGTCACGGGACTACTAGCACAGATACGCAGTATTTT. Translation: CASSHGTTSTDTQYF. The gene calls are TRBV6-2 or TRBV6-3 and TRBJ2-3; TRBD2 aligns across 7 bases. The V gene's germline CDR1 is MNHEY and CDR2 SVGEGT. V lost 5 bases, J lost 0 bases, and 5 bases stayed unmatched. The CDR3 contains 15 residues.